This T cell receptor beta chain was recovered during a study of OX40 agonist ivuxolimab in advanced cancers. Study at large: Patients' therapy was ivuxolimab, an antibody that acts as an agonist of OX40 (CD134). Mean age approximately 59 years, range about 23 to 80; approximately 83% male. Ivuxolimab doses were 0.01, 0.1, 0.3, 1.5, 3 or 10 mg/kg every 2 weeks. The dose-escalation group included hepatocellular carcinoma, melanoma, renal cell carcinoma and head and neck cancer.

Some clones are missing from TCRdb's copy, which holds only in-frame ones; the method was immunoSEQ multiplex PCR. Found here are about 16,000 clones, just under 85% of them singletons; the top ten hold around 72%. The V gene lost 5 bases and the J gene lost 6 bases, with 17 bases spanning the gap. Germline loops: CDR1 SNHLY, CDR2 FYNNEI. The CDR3 covers 15 residues. Sequencing was performed on CD4+ or CD8+ T cells sorted from blood, taken in a trial of the OX40 agonist ivuxolimab. This chain uses TRBV2 with TRBJ2-1; a possible D gene is TRBD2 (6 bases). The TCR sequence derives from an adult with an advanced solid tumor such as melanoma, head and neck, liver or kidney cancer. CDR3: CASSQTSVVRNEQFF. In nucleotides, the CDR3 is TGTGCCAGCAGTCAGACTAGTGTAGTTCGCAATGAGCAGTTCTTC. Based on the CDR3 plus reference TRBV2 and TRBJ2-1, the full variable domain is EPEVTQTPSHQVTQMGQEVILRCVPISNHLYFYWYRQILGQKVEFLVSFYNNEISEKSEIFDDQFSVERPDGSNFTLKIRSTKLEDSAMYFCASSQTSVVRNEQFFGPGTRLTVL.